The TCR beta chain described here comes from a study of shared clonotypes between healthy human individuals (dated by TCRdb to 2019 to 2021). For the study in its entirety: The cohort comprised a couple of women and a few men aged 18 to 49 years. Per donor, leukapheresis produced somewhere between about 0.94 and 10 billion PBMCs. For each donor, CD4 naive and CD4 memory were each run on three plates, CD8 naive on two plates, and CD8 memory on one plate. To estimate repertoire size and how much clonotypes are shared between individuals, the study performed deep sequencing of blood TCR repertoires from a few healthy adults. To increase sequencing depth and limit assay-specific biases, different laboratories used diverse techniques to prepare libraries and sequence TCR repertoires.

TCR CDR3 regions were amplified from genomic DNA by multiplex PCR using the deep immunoSEQ assay. Genomic DNA extracted from each cell subset was distributed evenly over all wells of several immunoSEQ 96-well plates, and each plate served as one replicate. Each replicate PCR for sorted subsets received about 180 ng genomic DNA, equal to 28,000 or so T cell genomes. Purified libraries were measured with a Qubit 3.0 fluorometer, size-checked on a Bioanalyzer 2100, and measured again with the KAPA Library Quantification kit. Every immunoSEQ 96-well plate was sequenced on a dedicated single-read 150-cycle Illumina NextSeq 550 flow cell. The authors processed their data as follows. Because only junctional sequences without quality scores were contained in the immunoSEQ output, filtering matching that applied to full-length reads could not be performed. Sequences were annotated with PyIR, a Python wrapper for IgBLAST v1.9, using IMGT germline references to assign V/J genes and CDR3. Reads were removed for weak V/J assignments (E-value above 1e-6), missing CDR3, stop codons, out-of-frame junctions, or ambiguous translated residues. V3J clonotypes were defined as sequences sharing the same inferred V gene, J gene, and CDR3 amino acid sequence. To compute the percentage overlap between repertoires, the number of shared unique clonotypes was divided by the size of the smaller repertoire. Three approaches were used to assess repertoire richness: RTK rarefaction, the Chao1 estimator, and Recon v2.1 estimates of unobserved clonotypes. Generation probabilities for all TCRbeta clonotypes obtained by the gDNA method from a few donors were computed using OLGA. In its TCRdb copy, this immuneACCESS table keeps in-frame sequences only and misses some clones. Where compared with another copy, unresolved V genes explain less than half of these, and the others have no known cause. For V, J and clone size, that table is used; D and trimming come from the DNA. Within this sample are 2 million to 3 million clones, with roughly 93% of them counted one time only. The ten largest make up around 0.37% of the sample.

Turning to this clone: No cognate antigen has been identified for it. Per-base qualities were not stored, and no clone one base away is much larger.

The research as a whole found: The genetic and exposure-history diversity represented was limited by the small number of donors. Incomplete sequencing was indicated by rarefaction of sorted-subset datasets, despite the large sequencing depth. Compared with non-shared clonotypes, clonotypes shared by all four sorted-subset donors had higher generation probabilities. Larger estimated clonotype richness was generally found for naive subsets than for memory subsets. Based on pairwise subsampling, the degree of clonotype sharing among donors was expected to be affected by sequencing depth. When four donors were compared, the shared fraction of clonotypes was about 5.5% for naive CD4, 3.5% to 4% for naive CD8, more than 2% for memory CD4, and approximately 0.4% for memory CD8. Sampling was restricted to blood, and TCR repertoires in tissues likely differ from the TCR repertoires found in blood.

The junction carries 18 bases between V and J, which are trimmed by 6 bases and 1 base respectively. The CDR1 and CDR2 encoded by the germline V gene are SQVTM and ANQGSEA. From the cysteine up to the phenylalanine, the CDR3 has a length of 15 residues. Here the CDR3 DNA is all that survives: 45 bases in frame from base 1. Donors were healthy HIV-negative adults with no recently reported acute infections or vaccinations. Every donor was a Caucasian adult residing in Nashville, Tennessee, USA. CD4+ T cells were enriched through magnetic negative selection, after which naive cells were positively selected on CD45RA and the remaining negative fraction served as the memory subset. After blood collection by leukapheresis, PBMCs were isolated using Ficoll-Histopaque density gradient centrifugation and then cryopreserved in the vapor phase of liquid nitrogen. Analytical flow cytometry was used to check the purity and quantity of each magnetically sorted T cell population. Each sorted fraction had its genomic DNA isolated and then quantified by UV absorbance on a Nanodrop 2000c.

Input material: naive CD4+ T cells from PBMCs. What the cell subset or site label conveys for this sample: CD45RA+ positively selected. The source of this sequence is a man aged 18 to 30 in good health. Some clones in this sample may be carry-over from other donors' samples. The V and J segments used are TRBV29-1 and TRBJ2-5; TRBD1 could be the D gene, as 6 bases match. The DNA sequence reads TGCAGCGTAGTCCTAGGGACACATATCCAAGAGACCCAGTACTTC. Translated, it gives CSVVLGTHIQETQYF.